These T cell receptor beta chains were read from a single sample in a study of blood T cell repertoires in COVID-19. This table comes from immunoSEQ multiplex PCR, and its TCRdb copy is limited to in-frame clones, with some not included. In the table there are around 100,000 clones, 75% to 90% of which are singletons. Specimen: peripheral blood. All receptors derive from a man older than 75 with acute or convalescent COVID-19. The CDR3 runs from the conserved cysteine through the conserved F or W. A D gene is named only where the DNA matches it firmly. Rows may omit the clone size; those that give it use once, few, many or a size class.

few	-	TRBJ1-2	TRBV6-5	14	CASSLQGGRYGYTF	TGTGCCAGCAGTCTTCAGGGAGGAAGGTATGGCTACACCTTC
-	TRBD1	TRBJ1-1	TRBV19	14	CASSRDRARTEAFF	TGTGCCAGTAGTAGGGACAGGGCGAGAACTGAAGCTTTCTTT
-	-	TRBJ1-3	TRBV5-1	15	CASSLGQASGNTIYF	TGCGCCAGCAGCTTGGGGCAGGCCTCTGGAAACACCATATATTTT
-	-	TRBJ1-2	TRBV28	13	CASNPQGRDGYTF	TGTGCCAGCAATCCTCAGGGGAGGGATGGCTACACCTTC
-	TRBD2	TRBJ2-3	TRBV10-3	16	CAISEFISGRIDTQYF	TGTGCCATCAGTGAATTTATTAGCGGGAGGATAGATACGCAGTATTTT
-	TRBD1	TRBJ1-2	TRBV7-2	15	CASSRDSSDIYGYTF	TGTGCCAGCAGTCGGGACAGCTCAGATATCTATGGCTACACCTTC
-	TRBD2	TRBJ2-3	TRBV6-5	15	CASSKIAGGKDTQYF	TGTGCCAGCAGCAAGATAGCGGGAGGGAAAGATACGCAGTATTTT
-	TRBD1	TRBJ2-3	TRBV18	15	CASSPARGLGDTQYF	TGTGCCAGCTCCCCCGCCAGGGGGCTTGGGGATACGCAGTATTTT
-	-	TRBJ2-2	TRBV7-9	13	CASSSLVAGELFF	TGTGCCAGCAGCTCATTAGTGGCCGGGGAGCTGTTTTTT
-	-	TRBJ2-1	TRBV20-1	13	CSASVSWSAEQFF	TGCAGTGCTAGTGTCAGTTGGTCCGCTGAGCAGTTCTTC
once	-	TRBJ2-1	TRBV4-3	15	CASSQDRDTYNEQFF	TGCGCCAGCAGCCAAGATAGGGACACCTACAATGAGCAGTTCTTC
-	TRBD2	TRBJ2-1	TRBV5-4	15	CASSSGTSGSIGQFF	TGTGCCAGCAGCTCCGGCACTAGCGGGAGCATCGGGCAGTTCTTC
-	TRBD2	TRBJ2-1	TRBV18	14	CASSLGGGYNEQFF	TGTGCCAGCTCCCTGGGGGGGGGCTACAATGAGCAGTTCTTC
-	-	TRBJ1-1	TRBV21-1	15	CASSTQGQVNFEAFF	TGTGCCAGCAGCACACAGGGACAGGTTAACTTTGAAGCTTTCTTT
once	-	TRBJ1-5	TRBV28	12	CASTIPNQPQHF	TGTGCCAGCACAATCCCCAATCAGCCCCAGCATTTT